This T cell receptor beta chain originates from a study of T-cell memory formation after mild COVID-19. Study in general: TCR clusters were mostly confined to one donor each.

This clonotype has just a few counts. Its target is unknown. Study-wide points: The study found contracting CD4+ clones mainly in CM and EM and contracting CD8+ clones in EMRA. Second-wave clones that peaked on day 37 lacked confirmed SARS-CoV-2 specificity.

With constant-segment primers, 5'RACE yielded cDNA libraries of TCR alpha and TCR beta that carried sample barcodes and UMIs. TCRdb re-derived calls from the 5' RACE reads in MiXCR, one entry per CDR3 protein. The sample lists 300,000 to 350,000 distinct CDR3 sequences, just under 20% seen once, with under 25% in the top ten. CDR1 and CDR2 from the germline V gene are MNHEY and SMNVEV (reference sequence). J was trimmed by 2 bases and V by 1 base; bases with no gene match: 3. This CDR3 has 15 residues. Source material: PBMCs or a T cell subset sorted from them (not recorded which). The chain has TRBV27 and TRBJ2-3; 7 bases fit TRBD1. This clonotype originated in a man between 18 and 35 years old who had mild COVID-19 (a few samples of this study predate the infection). Cell type and time point are not known. CDR3 region: CASSLFDRATDTQYF. In DNA form, the CDR3 reads TGTGCCAGCAGTTTATTCGACAGGGCCACAGATACGCAGTATTTT.